This TCR beta chain was identified in a study of blood T cells in healthy people across ages. Study background: With template switching, about one barcoded beta molecule was captured per two T cells.

V was shortened by 5 bases and J by 6 bases, with 8 bases between the two germline ends. The CDR3 is 11 amino acids. The V gene's germline CDR1 is MNHEY and CDR2 SVGAGI. Then a second PCR, running roughly 7 to 11 cycles, was carried out with a sample-barcoded 5' primer and a J-beta primer mix. Each CDR3 protein gets one entry after TCRdb re-called the 5' RACE reads with MiXCR. The sample consists of fewer than 2 million distinct CDR3 sequences, about two fifths of them appearing once. The TCR sequence derives from a human donor in good health. The chain recombines TRBV6-5 with TRBJ2-7; D gene unclear. The material sequenced was blood. The CDR3 coding sequence is TGTGCCAGCAGTCGATATCCCGAGCAGTACTTC. This sequence encodes CASSRYPEQYF.